This T cell receptor beta chain derives from a study of blood T cell repertoires in COVID-19. The overall study: The origin of the acute and convalescent COVID-19 samples was the United States, Italy and Spain. From T cells, B-cell-depleted T cells, or PBMCs came the material, which was cDNA or gDNA.

Per the study methods: Reference gene primer amplification yielded estimated nucleated cell counts. The method was immunoSEQ multiplex PCR; TCRdb's version includes in-frame clones alone and lacks a portion of them. V and J calls and clone size are copied from that table; D and trimming were computed from the DNA. The sample records some 74,000 clones, around 69% being singletons. Germline assignment: CDR1 SEHNR and CDR2 FQNEAQ (reference sequence). The CDR3 extends over 17 amino acids. J lost 6 bases, V lost 0 bases, and 10 bases had no gene match. This receptor was identified in a man between 65 and 85 years old with active or convalescent COVID-19. The sequenced material came from peripheral blood. V and J are TRBV7-9 and TRBJ2-1, with 8 bases lining up with TRBD2. This CDR3 reads CASSLARASGQSNEQFF. The CDR3 nucleotides read TGTGCCAGCAGCTTAGCGCGGGCTAGCGGGCAATCCAATGAGCAGTTCTTC.